These T cell receptor beta chains were read from a single sample in a study of blood T cell repertoires in COVID-19. The method was immunoSEQ multiplex PCR; TCRdb's version includes in-frame clones alone and lacks a portion of them. The table includes around 270,000 clones, 70% to 85% detected once. The sequenced sample consisted of peripheral blood. These receptors all come from a human donor with COVID-19, enrolled during active disease. The donor label of this sample is uncertain. CDR3s include the opening cysteine and the closing phenylalanine or tryptophan. D genes are given only for firm matches. Rows may omit the clone size; those that give it use once, few, many or a size class.

clone_size,d_call,j_call,v_call,cdr3_aa,cdr3_nt
-,-,TRBJ1-1,TRBV28,CASSSAGTRGMNTEAFF,TGTGCCAGCAGTTCTGCCGGGACTCGTGGGATGAACACTGAAGCTTTCTTT
-,-,TRBJ2-5,TRBV11-3,CASSLGAGRGETQYF,TGTGCCAGCAGCCTGGGGGCAGGGAGGGGAGAGACCCAGTACTTC
-,TRBD1,TRBJ1-1,TRBV10-3,CAISGQGGTEAFF,TGTGCCATCAGTGGACAGGGGGGCACTGAAGCTTTCTTT
-,-,TRBJ2-1,TRBV28,CATSSQQGLFF,TGTGCCACCAGTTCCCAACAGGGTCTGTTCTTC
-,TRBD1,TRBJ1-2,TRBV5-1,CASSLQGAPNDGYTF,TGCGCCAGCAGCTTGCAGGGGGCGCCTAATGATGGCTACACCTTC
few,-,TRBJ1-5,TRBV7-2,CASSPPRGVFNQPQHF,TGTGCCAGCAGCCCTCCGCGGGGGGTTTTCAATCAGCCCCAGCATTTT
-,TRBD2,TRBJ2-7,TRBV6-2/TRBV6-3,CASSLGAGVYFEQYF,TGTGCCAGCAGCCTCGGGGCGGGAGTGTACTTCGAGCAGTACTTC
-,-,TRBJ2-1,TRBV11-2,CASSLGGSYNEQFF,TGTGCCAGCAGCTTGGGGGGCTCCTACAATGAGCAGTTCTTC
-,-,TRBJ2-1,TRBV19,CASRRVLSSYNEQFF,TGTGCCAGTAGGAGAGTACTGAGCTCCTACAATGAGCAGTTCTTC
few,-,TRBJ2-2,TRBV6-2/TRBV6-3,CASSYITSGELFF,TGTGCCAGCAGTTACATTACTTCCGGGGAGCTGTTTTTT
-,-,TRBJ2-5,TRBV5-4,CASSLQETQYF,TGTGCCAGCAGCCTACAGGAGACCCAGTACTTC
-,TRBD1,TRBJ1-6,TRBV5-6,CASIGGTGSLHYNSPLHF,TGTGCCAGCATTGGGGGGACAGGATCCCTCCACTATAATTCACCCCTCCACTTT
-,-,TRBJ2-1,TRBV24-1,CATSEDAGVGSYNEQFF,TGTGCCACCAGTGAGGATGCAGGGGTAGGTTCCTACAATGAGCAGTTCTTC
-,TRBD2,TRBJ2-7,TRBV27,CASSRGGRASYEQYF,TGTGCCAGCAGTCGGGGCGGGAGGGCGTCCTACGAGCAGTACTTC
-,-,TRBJ1-2,TRBV3-1/TRBV3-2,CASSQTFLSAVGYTF,TGTGCCAGCAGCCAAACCTTTCTCTCAGCGGTAGGCTACACCTTC
few,TRBD1,TRBJ2-5,TRBV18,CASSPETGGMETQYF,TGTGCCAGCTCACCAGAGACAGGGGGCATGGAGACCCAGTACTTC
-,-,TRBJ1-6,TRBV7-6,CASSLRGLNSPLHF,TGTGCCAGCAGCTTAAGGGGCCTAAATTCACCCCTCCACTTT
-,-,TRBJ2-1,TRBV20-1,CSANRQHEQFF,TGCAGTGCGAACCGACAACATGAGCAGTTCTTC
-,-,TRBJ2-5,TRBV7-2,CASSLTQETQYF,TGTGCCAGCAGCTTGACACAAGAGACCCAGTACTTC
-,TRBD1,TRBJ1-5,TRBV5-6,CASSLNAGQGGQPQHF,TGTGCCAGCAGCTTGAACGCGGGACAGGGTGGTCAGCCCCAGCATTTT
-,-,TRBJ1-4,TRBV14,CASSQWEGNEKLFF,TGTGCCAGCAGCCAATGGGAGGGAAATGAAAAACTGTTTTTT
-,TRBD2,TRBJ2-5,TRBV19,CASSPRLAGGQGETQYF,TGTGCCAGTAGTCCGCGACTAGCGGGAGGCCAAGGAGAGACCCAGTACTTC
-,TRBD2,TRBJ2-1,TRBV5-1,CASAGTSGSDEQFF,TGCGCCAGCGCCGGGACTAGCGGGAGCGATGAGCAGTTCTTC
-,-,TRBJ2-7,TRBV9,CASSPRRGGLSPYEQYF,TGTGCCAGCAGTCCCCGTAGGGGGGGGCTATCCCCATACGAGCAGTACTTC
-,TRBD2,TRBJ2-1,TRBV2,CTSTSGLYNEQFF,TGTACCTCGACTAGCGGTCTTTACAATGAGCAGTTCTTC
-,-,TRBJ2-2,TRBV7-8,CASSLVDRNTGELFF,TGTGCCAGCAGCTTAGTGGACAGGAACACCGGGGAGCTGTTTTTT
once,TRBD2,TRBJ2-1,TRBV6-5,CASSYLSGRNEQFF,TGTGCCAGCAGTTACTTGAGCGGGAGAAATGAGCAGTTCTTC
-,-,TRBJ1-4,TRBV29-1,CSVAAGANEKLFF,TGCAGCGTTGCTGCAGGGGCTAATGAAAAACTGTTTTTT
-,TRBD2,TRBJ2-1,TRBV7-6,CASSLASQLAGESYNEQFF,TGTGCCAGCAGCTTAGCATCCCAGCTAGCGGGAGAATCCTACAATGAGCAGTTCTTC
-,-,TRBJ2-7,TRBV5-4,CASSLTGIYEQYF,TGTGCCAGCAGCTTGACAGGGATCTACGAGCAGTACTTC
few,TRBD2,TRBJ2-1,TRBV7-3,CASSPQGGRAGNEQFF,TGTGCCAGCAGTCCCCAAGGCGGGAGGGCAGGAAATGAGCAGTTCTTC
-,-,TRBJ2-3,TRBV7-8,CASSDLTRVSVSTDTQYF,TGTGCCAGCAGCGACCTCACTAGGGTTAGCGTAAGCACAGATACGCAGTATTTT
-,TRBD1,TRBJ1-3,TRBV3-1/TRBV3-2,CASSQDGDRVGTIYF,TGTGCCAGCAGCCAAGACGGGGACAGGGTTGGCACCATATATTTT
-,-,TRBJ1-5,TRBV4-3,CASSQGWESGNQPQHF,TGCGCCAGCAGCCAAGGTTGGGAGTCGGGCAATCAGCCCCAGCATTTT
few,-,TRBJ1-2,TRBV19,CASSIGETGHGYTF,TGTGCCAGTAGTATAGGGGAGACGGGTCATGGCTACACCTTC
few,TRBD2,TRBJ2-3,TRBV5-1,CASSPAVGRDTDTQYF,TGCGCCAGCAGCCCGGCGGTCGGGAGGGACACAGATACGCAGTATTTT
few,-,TRBJ2-3,TRBV4-1,CASSQVVRREDTQYF,TGCGCCAGCAGCCAAGTGGTACGGAGGGAGGATACGCAGTATTTT
-,-,TRBJ2-1,TRBV11-3,CASSLDEQGLGNEQFF,TGTGCCAGCAGCTTAGATGAACAGGGTTTGGGTAATGAGCAGTTCTTC
-,TRBD2,TRBJ2-5,TRBV3-1/TRBV3-2,CASSRLGSREAETQYF,TGTGCCAGCAGCCGACTCGGGAGCCGGGAGGCTGAGACCCAGTACTTC
-,-,TRBJ2-7,TRBV28,CASSPGHKDEQYF,TGTGCCAGCAGCCCGGGACATAAGGACGAGCAGTACTTC
-,TRBD1,TRBJ2-7,TRBV9,CASSVDNRGRGQNEQYF,TGTGCCAGCAGCGTAGATAATCGGGGCAGGGGACAGAACGAGCAGTACTTC
-,-,TRBJ1-2,TRBV6-1,CASSATRRGGNDYGYTF,TGTGCCAGCAGTGCCACTCGCCGGGGGGGCAACGACTATGGCTACACCTTC
-,TRBD1,TRBJ2-5,TRBV5-4,CASSLPPTGGIRETQYF,TGTGCCAGCAGCTTGCCCCCGACAGGGGGGATTAGGGAGACCCAGTACTTC
-,-,TRBJ1-5,TRBV7-8,CASSLSLDQPQHF,TGTGCCAGCAGCTTGTCCCTAGATCAGCCCCAGCATTTT
-,-,TRBJ2-7,TRBV9,CASSVAAGSPYEQYF,TGTGCCAGCAGCGTAGCTGCAGGTTCCCCCTACGAGCAGTACTTC
-,TRBD1,TRBJ1-4,TRBV27,CASRISGTGNEKLFF,TGTGCCAGCAGGATATCCGGGACAGGGAACGAAAAACTGTTTTTT
-,-,TRBJ1-1,TRBV29-1,CSVNRVTTEAFF,TGCAGCGTAAACAGGGTGACCACTGAAGCTTTCTTT
-,TRBD1,TRBJ2-3,TRBV3-1/TRBV3-2,CASSAGTATDTQYF,TGTGCCAGCAGCGCAGGGACAGCGACAGATACGCAGTATTTT
once,-,TRBJ2-7,TRBV21-1,CASRNRQGTYEQYF,TGTGCCAGCAGAAACCGACAGGGTACCTACGAGCAGTACTTC
-,-,TRBJ1-1,TRBV4-1,CASSQPRISNTEAFF,TGCGCCAGCAGCCAACCGAGGATATCGAACACTGAAGCTTTCTTT
-,TRBD2,TRBJ2-3,TRBV27,CASSLPQRPPPSGVNTDTQYF,TGTGCCAGCAGTTTACCTCAAAGGCCTCCCCCTAGCGGAGTTAACACAGATACGCAGTATTTT
-,-,TRBJ1-4,TRBV9,CASSVDGRTNEKLFF,TGTGCCAGCAGCGTAGATGGCAGAACTAATGAAAAACTGTTTTTT
-,-,TRBJ2-1,TRBV10-3,CATGEAFEAYNEQFF,TGTGCCACCGGAGAGGCCTTCGAGGCCTACAATGAGCAGTTCTTC